A single sample gave rise to the 11 T cell receptor beta chains below, sequenced in a study of T cell repertoires in cytomegalovirus infection. Their cognate antigens are unknown. TCRdb processed the reads anew with MiXCR; each CDR3 protein has one entry. The sample has 340,000 or so distinct CDR3 sequences; 25% are singletons. The specimen comprised cultured PBMCs, sampled from culture after CMV antigen stimulation. These receptor sequences come from a human donor in good health (CMV status not recorded). Some clones in this sample may be carry-over from other donors' samples.

A few counts support this clonotype. CDR3 protein: CASSLAGHRTNQPQHF. The CDR3 nucleotides are TGTGCCAGCAGCTTAGCAGGACATAGGACAAATCAGCCCCAGCATTTT. The V call is TRBV7-8, the J call TRBJ1-5, with TRBD1 as a possible D gene (5 bases). Trimming pared 0 bases from V and 4 bases from J, leaving 13 bases between. Germline V gives CDR1 SGHVS, CDR2 FQNEAQ. The CDR3 is 16 residues long.

This clonotype appeared many times. This chain connects TRBV11-1 to TRBJ2-4; 10 bases map to TRBD2. The CDR3 spans 17 residues. Per germline, CDR1 SGHAT and CDR2 FQDESV (reference sequence). Trimming at V came to 5 bases and at J to 3 bases, leaving 10 bases not matched to a gene. Here the CDR3 reads CASSRTSGMDGKNIQYF. CDR3 nucleotide sequence: TGTGCCAGCAGCCGAACTAGCGGGATGGATGGCAAAAACATTCAGTACTTC.

V and J are TRBV7-2 and TRBJ2-6; tentative D call: TRBD1 (6 bases). V lost 3 bases and J 3 bases, leaving 18 bases between the germline ends. CDR1 is SGHTA and CDR2 is FQGNSA in the germline V gene. This CDR3 has 18 residues. CDR3 sequence: CASSLGPTGSGGANVLTF. CDR3 nucleotide sequence: TGTGCCAGCAGCTTGGGCCCAACAGGGAGTGGTGGGGCCAACGTCCTGACTTTC.

The rearrangement links TRBV19 to TRBJ2-2; D might be TRBD1 or TRBD2, each matching 5 bases. V lost 10 bases and J lost 7, with 22 bases in between. This CDR3 contains 15 residues. Germline V gene sequence: CDR1 LNHDA, CDR2 SQIVND (reference sequence). As DNA, the CDR3 is TGTGCCACCATCAATCGTGTTCGGGGCATCGGGGAGCTGTTTTTT. Its protein product is CATINRVRGIGELFF.

This chain joins TRBV29-1 and TRBJ1-2; perhaps TRBD1 as D (6 bases). Germline V lookup: CDR1 SQVTM, CDR2 ANQGSEA. The CDR3 spans 13 residues. V lost 7 bases and J 3 bases, leaving 15 bases between the germline ends. The CDR3 is CSASGAAYYGYTF. In DNA form, the CDR3 reads TGCAGCGCCTCAGGGGCAGCGTACTATGGCTACACCTTC.

The chain uses TRBV24-1 and TRBJ2-2; D might be TRBD2 (5 bases). Per germline, CDR1 KGHDR and CDR2 SFDVKD. V lost 3 bases and J lost 6, with 19 bases in between. This CDR3 contains 17 residues. The DNA of the CDR3 is TGTGCCACCAGTGATGATCTGCTTGGGAGTGGCGCCGGGGAGCTGTTTTTT. As protein: CATSDDLLGSGAGELFF.

J is TRBJ2-5 and V is TRBV4-3; possibly TRBD2 for D (6 bases). V was trimmed by 5 bases and J by 4 bases, leaving 20 bases between them. Germline values: CDR1 LGHNA, CDR2 YSLEER. CDR3 length: 16 amino acids. The CDR3 is CASSESLAFAGETQYF. The CDR3 DNA follows: TGCGCCAGCAGCGAGAGCCTAGCGTTTGCGGGAGAGACCCAGTACTTC.

V is TRBV5-4 and J is TRBJ2-7; D remains unclear. The CDR3 runs to 13 residues. Trimming cost V 0 bases and J 2 bases, with 6 bases left between them. CDR1 and CDR2 (germline): SGHNT, YYREEE (reference sequence). CDR3 coding DNA: TGTGCCAGCAGCTTGGACGAAACCTACGAGCAGTACTTC. Translating gives CASSLDETYEQYF.

This clonotype was seen a few times. The chain couples TRBV6-1 to TRBJ2-7, with 7 positions matching TRBD1. The CDR3 totals 17 residues. The J segment lost 4 bases and the V segment lost 5 bases, leaving 17 bases of the junction unmatched. Germline CDR1 is MNHNS and CDR2 is SASEGT. CDR3: CASSSQNSGTEDYEQYV. The DNA for the CDR3 is TGTGCCAGCAGTTCACAGAATTCCGGGACAGAGGATTACGAGCAGTACGTC.

This clonotype appeared a few times. The V call is TRBV6-5, the J call TRBJ2-2, with 7 bases matching TRBD2. V trimming: 4 bases; J trimming: 5 bases; junction bases outside the gene matches: 7. The CDR3 has 15 amino acids. Germline CDR1 reads MNHEY; CDR2 reads SVGAGI. The CDR3 region has the DNA TGTGCCAGCAGTTCACAGCTGGGAGGGACCGGGGAGCTGTTTTTT. Translated, it gives CASSSQLGGTGELFF.

This clonotype has a count of ten or more. The V gene is TRBV18, the J gene TRBJ2-6, with no clear D. V was trimmed by 3 bases and J by 0 bases, leaving 0 bases between them. The CDR3 runs to 13 residues. Germline V gene data show CDR1 as KGHSH and CDR2 as LQKENI. The CDR3 region has the DNA TGTGCCAGCTCACCCTCTGGGGCCAACGTCCTGACTTTC. This sequence encodes CASSPSGANVLTF.